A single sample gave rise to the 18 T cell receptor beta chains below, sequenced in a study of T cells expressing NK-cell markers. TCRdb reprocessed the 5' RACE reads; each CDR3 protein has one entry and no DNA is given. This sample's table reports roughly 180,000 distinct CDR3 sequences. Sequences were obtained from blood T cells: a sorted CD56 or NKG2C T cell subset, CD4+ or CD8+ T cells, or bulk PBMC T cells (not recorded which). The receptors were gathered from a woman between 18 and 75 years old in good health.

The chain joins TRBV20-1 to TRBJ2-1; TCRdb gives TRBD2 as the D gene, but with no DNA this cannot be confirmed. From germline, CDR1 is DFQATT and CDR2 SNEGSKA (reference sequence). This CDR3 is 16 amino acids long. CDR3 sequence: CSARDSGGSSYNEQFF.

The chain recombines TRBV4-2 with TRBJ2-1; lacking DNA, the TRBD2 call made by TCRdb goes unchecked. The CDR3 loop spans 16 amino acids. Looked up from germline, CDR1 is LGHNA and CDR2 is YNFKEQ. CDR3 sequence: CASSPKREGFYNEQFF.

CDR3: CASSLPGRSDTQYF. J is TRBJ2-3 and V is TRBV12-3 or TRBV12-4; as DNA is missing, the TRBD1 call by TCRdb cannot be tested. The CDR3 loop spans 14 amino acids.

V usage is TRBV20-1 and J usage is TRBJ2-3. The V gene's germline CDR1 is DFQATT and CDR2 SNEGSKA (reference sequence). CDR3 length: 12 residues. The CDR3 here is CSAGDHTDTQYF.

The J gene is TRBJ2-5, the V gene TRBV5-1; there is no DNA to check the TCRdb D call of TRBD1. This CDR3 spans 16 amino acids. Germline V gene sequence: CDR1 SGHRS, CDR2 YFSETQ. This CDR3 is CASSLVGTALGETQYF.

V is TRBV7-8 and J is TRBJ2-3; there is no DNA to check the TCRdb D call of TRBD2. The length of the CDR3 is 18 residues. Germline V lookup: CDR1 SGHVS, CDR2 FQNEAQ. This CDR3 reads CASSSPRRLAERTDTQYF.

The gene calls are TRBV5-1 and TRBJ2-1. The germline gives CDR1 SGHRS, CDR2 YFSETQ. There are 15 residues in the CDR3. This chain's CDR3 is CASKLDESSYNEQFF.

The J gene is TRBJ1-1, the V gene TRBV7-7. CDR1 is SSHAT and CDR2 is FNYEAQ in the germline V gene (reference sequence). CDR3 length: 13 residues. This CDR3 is CASSHDTNTEAFF.

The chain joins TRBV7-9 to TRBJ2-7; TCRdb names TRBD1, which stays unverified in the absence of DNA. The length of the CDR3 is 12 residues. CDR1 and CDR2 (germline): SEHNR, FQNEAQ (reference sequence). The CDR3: CASGLTGPEQYF.

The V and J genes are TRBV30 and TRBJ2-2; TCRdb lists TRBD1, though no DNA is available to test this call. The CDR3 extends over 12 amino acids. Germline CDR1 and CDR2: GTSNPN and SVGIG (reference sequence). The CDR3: CAGRGGSGELFF.

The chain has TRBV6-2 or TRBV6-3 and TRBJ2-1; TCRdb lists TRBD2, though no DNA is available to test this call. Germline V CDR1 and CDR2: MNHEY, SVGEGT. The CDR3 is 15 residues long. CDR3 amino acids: CASSYEATLAGEGFF.

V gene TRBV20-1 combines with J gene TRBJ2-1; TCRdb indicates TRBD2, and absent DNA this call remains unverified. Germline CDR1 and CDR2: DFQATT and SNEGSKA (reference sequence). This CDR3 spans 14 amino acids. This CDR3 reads CSALPLAGGNEQFF.

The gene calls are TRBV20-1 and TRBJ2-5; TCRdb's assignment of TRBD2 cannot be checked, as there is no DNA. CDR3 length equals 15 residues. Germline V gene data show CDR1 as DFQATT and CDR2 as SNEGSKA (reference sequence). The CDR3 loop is CSARDTSGREETQYF.

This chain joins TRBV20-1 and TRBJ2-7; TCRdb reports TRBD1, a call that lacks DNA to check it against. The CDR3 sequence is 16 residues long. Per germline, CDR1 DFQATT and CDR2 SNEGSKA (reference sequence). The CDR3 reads CSARDLSRSPLYEQYF.

CDR3 loop: CSVGSGYTDTQYF. V usage is TRBV29-1 and J usage is TRBJ2-3. The CDR3 consists of 13 residues. Germline V gene data show CDR1 as SQVTM and CDR2 as ANQGSEA.

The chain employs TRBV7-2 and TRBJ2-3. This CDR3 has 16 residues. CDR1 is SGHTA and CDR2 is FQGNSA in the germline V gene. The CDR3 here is CASSLASGAGTDTQYF.

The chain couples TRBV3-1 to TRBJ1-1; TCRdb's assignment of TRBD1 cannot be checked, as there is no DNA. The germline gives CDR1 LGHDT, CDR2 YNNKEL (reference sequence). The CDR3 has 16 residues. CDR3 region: CASSQGGQVLNTEAFF.

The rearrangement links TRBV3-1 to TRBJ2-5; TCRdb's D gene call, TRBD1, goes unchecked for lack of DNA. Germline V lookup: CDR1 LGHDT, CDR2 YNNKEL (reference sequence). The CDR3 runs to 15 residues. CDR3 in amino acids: CASSQAGKGAETQYF.